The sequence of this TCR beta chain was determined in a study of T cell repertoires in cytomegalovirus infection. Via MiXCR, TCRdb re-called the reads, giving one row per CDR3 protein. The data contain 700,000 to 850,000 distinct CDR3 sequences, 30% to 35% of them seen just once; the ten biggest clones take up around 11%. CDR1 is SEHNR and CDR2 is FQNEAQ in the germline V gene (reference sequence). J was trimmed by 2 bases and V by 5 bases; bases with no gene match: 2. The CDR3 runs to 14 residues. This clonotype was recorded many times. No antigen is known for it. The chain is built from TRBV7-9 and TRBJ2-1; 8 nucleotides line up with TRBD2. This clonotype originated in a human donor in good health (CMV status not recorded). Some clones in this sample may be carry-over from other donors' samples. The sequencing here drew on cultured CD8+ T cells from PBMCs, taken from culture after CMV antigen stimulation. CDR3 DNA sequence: TGTGCCAGCAGCCCCGGGGGGGCCTACAATGAGCAGTTCTTC. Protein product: CASSPGGAYNEQFF.